Presented here are 31 T cell receptor beta chains from one specimen sequenced in a study of response to subunit inactivated influenza vaccine. TCRdb independently ran MiXCR on the RT-PCR reads; one entry per CDR3 protein. The sample consists of just under 550,000 distinct CDR3 sequences, roughly a quarter of them appearing once. The sample also formed part of further work on T cells expressing NK-cell markers. As that report states: TCR beta cDNA was made by 5'RACE template switching with UMIs.

The material was CD4+ T cells sorted from PBMCs, obtained 11 to 12 days after vaccination. The origin of the receptors is a man aged 45-65 years who received an inactivated influenza vaccine.

This clonotype was recorded only once. The rearrangement joins TRBV20-1 to TRBJ2-7; either TRBD1 or TRBD2 may supply D (5 bases each). The V gene's germline CDR1 is DFQATT and CDR2 SNEGSKA (reference sequence). The CDR3 runs to 13 residues. Trimming stripped 5 bases from V and 3 bases from J, with 14 bases between. The CDR3 protein is CSAPGTPSYEQYF. CDR3 DNA: TGCAGTGCTCCCGGGACCCCAAGCTACGAGCAGTACTTC.

This clonotype showed up many times. The chain joins TRBV4-3 to TRBJ1-6; D gene ambiguous. The CDR3 contains 18 residues. CDR1 is LGHNA and CDR2 is YSLEER in the germline V gene. V was trimmed by 0 bases and J by 0 bases, leaving 12 bases between them. CDR3 in amino acids: CASSQEGYSSSYNSPLHF. The CDR3 nucleotides are TGCGCCAGCAGCCAAGAAGGCTATTCGAGCTCCTATAATTCACCCCTCCACTTT.

This clonotype was found many times. The chain couples TRBV20-1 to TRBJ2-1, with TRBD2 matching 8 bases. The CDR3 contains 17 residues. From germline, CDR1 is DFQATT and CDR2 SNEGSKA (reference sequence). V gave up 4 bases and J gave up 4 bases; unmatched junction bases: 15. The chain's CDR3 is CSATPGGLGKQYNEQFF. The CDR3 DNA reads TGCAGTGCTACACCGGGGGGACTAGGAAAACAATACAATGAGCAGTTCTTC.

This clonotype was detected only a few times. V and J are TRBV6-1 and TRBJ2-7, with D tentatively TRBD1 (6 bases). The CDR3 is made up of 15 amino acids. V lost 3 bases and J lost 2, with 14 bases in between. Germline V CDR1 and CDR2: MNHNS, SASEGT. The CDR3 DNA reads as TGTGCCAGCAGTGACGGCACAGGGTTACCCTACGAGCAGTACTTC. Its translation is CASSDGTGLPYEQYF.

This clonotype was observed a handful of times. V is TRBV19 and J is TRBJ2-7; D remains unclear. This CDR3 comprises 13 residues. The V gene's germline CDR1 is LNHDA and CDR2 SQIVND (reference sequence). Trimming left V 3 bases short and J 3 bases short, with 9 bases between. The CDR3 loop is CASSISSYYEQYF. The CDR3 DNA is TGTGCCAGTAGTATCTCCAGCTACTACGAGCAGTACTTC.

The CDR3: CASSPGAGYGYTF. CDR3 DNA: TGTGCCAGCAGTCCAGGGGCTGGGTATGGCTACACCTTC. This chain uses TRBV12-3 or TRBV12-4 with TRBJ1-2, with D possibly being TRBD1 (6 bases). The CDR3 runs to 13 residues. Trimming pared 5 bases from V and 5 bases from J, leaving 12 bases between.

Of note for this clonotype: The conserved final phenylalanine or tryptophan is absent from the CDR3, which likely points to a read error. The rearrangement uses TRBV7-2 and TRBJ1-2; possible D gene TRBD1, 5 bases. The V gene's germline CDR1 is SGHTA and CDR2 FQGNSA. This CDR3 is 13 amino acids long. The germline V and J ends were trimmed by 2 bases and 4 bases, with 8 bases remaining between them. CDR3 bases: TGTGCCAGCAGCTTAAGAGGGACCTATGGCTACACCTCC. Translating it yields CASSLRGTYGYTS.

In its sample, this clonotype was seen a few times. The CDR3 loop reads CASSRQREGLFEQFF. In DNA form, the CDR3 reads TGTGCCAGCAGCCGCCAGCGGGAGGGCCTGTTTGAGCAGTTCTTC. This chain joins TRBV3-1 and TRBJ2-1, with TRBD2 matching 10 bases. CDR1 is LGHDT, CDR2 YNNKEL, per germline (reference sequence). V gave up 4 bases and J gave up 9 bases; unmatched junction bases: 9. This CDR3 region has 15 residues.

This clonotype was found a few times. V usage is TRBV12-3 or TRBV12-4 and J usage is TRBJ2-5; 14 nucleotides match TRBD2. Unmatched junction bases numbered 7, after V lost 6 bases and J lost 1 base. The CDR3 runs to 17 residues. CDR3 in amino acids: CASRPGTSGSSQETQYF. CDR3 DNA sequence: TGTGCCAGCAGGCCCGGGACTAGCGGGAGTTCCCAAGAGACCCAGTACTTC.

The gene calls are TRBV4-2 and TRBJ2-7; 10 bases are a match to TRBD2. Germline loops: CDR1 LGHNA, CDR2 YNFKEQ. Trimming took 0 bases from V and 0 from J; bases not matched to a gene: 2. The CDR3 sequence is 16 residues long. As DNA, the CDR3 is TGTGCCAGCAGCCAAGATCCTAGCGGGGGCTCCTACGAGCAGTACTTC. Encoded protein: CASSQDPSGGSYEQYF.

This clonotype has a handful of counts. The rearrangement uses TRBV12-3 or TRBV12-4 and TRBJ1-5, with 7 bases that match TRBD1. Germline trimming cut 6 bases from V and 7 bases from J; bases unmatched to any gene: 12. CDR3 length: 15 amino acids. The DNA for the CDR3 is TGTGCCAGCAGCCACAGGGGTTGGGGAGACCAGCCCCAGCATTTT. Protein product: CASSHRGWGDQPQHF.

This clonotype came up a few times. The genes are TRBV29-1 and TRBJ1-2; tentative D call: TRBD1 (5 bases). Germline V gene sequence: CDR1 SQVTM, CDR2 ANQGSEA. CDR3 length: 11 residues. V lost 7 bases, J lost 7 bases, and 13 bases lay in between. The CDR3 loop reads CSGQQAFGYTF. CDR3 nucleotides: TGCAGCGGGCAACAGGCCTTTGGCTACACCTTC. Based on the CDR3 plus reference TRBV29-1 and TRBJ1-2, the full variable domain is SAVISQKPSRDICQRGTSLTIQCQVDSQVTMMFWYRQQPGQSLTLIATANQGSEATYESGFVIDKFPISRPNLTFSTLTVSNMSPEDSSIYLCSGQQAFGYTFGSGTRLTVV.

The rearrangement links TRBV11-3 to TRBJ2-1; TRBD1 is a possible D gene (6 bases). The CDR3 loop spans 16 amino acids. Trimming removed 1 base from V and 1 base from J, with 11 bases in between. CDR1 SGHNT and CDR2 YENEEA come from the germline V gene. The CDR3 region has the DNA TGTGCCAGCAGCTTAGGAGGGACACATTCCTACAATGAGCAGTTCTTC. It encodes CASSLGGTHSYNEQFF.

This sequence joins TRBV7-6 and TRBJ1-1, with a weak D call TRBD1 (6 bases). CDR1 and CDR2 from the germline V gene are SGHVS and FNYEAQ. The V end was cut by 5 bases, the J end by 0 bases, with 22 bases between. The CDR3 is 18 residues long. CDR3: CASSPMGGGGNLNTEAFF. The CDR3 nucleotides read TGTGCCAGCAGCCCGATGGGAGGGGGGGGGAACTTGAACACTGAAGCTTTCTTT.

This clonotype was counted a few times. The CDR3 coding sequence is TGTGCCAGCAGCCACCTAGGGACACCCCTCCACTTT. Translating it yields CASSHLGTPLHF. This chain links TRBV3-1 with TRBJ1-6, with D hard to call. CDR1 is LGHDT and CDR2 is YNNKEL in the germline V gene (reference sequence). The CDR3 consists of 12 residues. Trimming removed 3 bases from V and 11 bases from J, with 8 bases in between.

This clonotype was counted at least ten times. The chain has TRBV5-6 and TRBJ2-3; D gene uncertain. V was shortened by 4 bases and J by 1 base, with 10 bases between the two germline ends. This CDR3 comprises 14 residues. Germline CDR1 is SGHDT and CDR2 is YYEEEE. CDR3 in amino acids: CASSTRGGTDTQYF. In nucleotides, the CDR3 is TGTGCCAGCAGCACCCGCGGCGGCACAGATACGCAGTATTTT.

The chain joins TRBV24-1 to TRBJ2-3; D may be TRBD1 or TRBD2 (5 bases each). This CDR3 has 14 amino acids. The V end was cut by 3 bases, the J end by 0 bases, with 6 bases between. Germline loops: CDR1 KGHDR, CDR2 SFDVKD. CDR3 sequence (DNA): TGTGCCACCAGTGATGAGGGGAGCACAGATACGCAGTATTTT. This gives the protein CATSDEGSTDTQYF.

The table lists this clonotype with a few counts. This chain joins TRBV6-5 and TRBJ1-3; D call uncertain. Looked up from germline, CDR1 is MNHEY and CDR2 is SVGAGI. Trimming pared 0 bases from V and 1 base from J, leaving 16 bases between. This CDR3 spans 18 amino acids. CDR3 amino acids: CASSYSFFKRESGNTIYF. In nucleotides, the CDR3 is TGTGCCAGCAGTTACTCGTTTTTCAAACGAGAATCTGGAAACACCATATATTTT.

This sequence joins TRBV5-6 and TRBJ2-1; 10 nucleotides align to TRBD2. Germline-derived CDR1 and CDR2 are SGHDT and YYEEEE. Losses at the gene ends were 6 bases for V and 1 base for J; bases not matched to a gene: 4. The CDR3 has 15 residues. CDR3: CASTIAGGSYNEQFF. For the CDR3, the DNA is TGTGCCAGCACCATAGCGGGGGGTTCCTACAATGAGCAGTTCTTC.

Written as DNA, the CDR3 is TGTGCCAGCAACTTCCGGGACTCAGATCGGCAGTTCTTC. It codes for CASNFRDSDRQFF. The chain employs TRBV27 and TRBJ2-1; the D gene is possibly TRBD2 (6 bases). The CDR3 is made up of 13 amino acids. V lost 7 bases, J lost 12 bases, and 19 bases lay in between. Germline assignment: CDR1 MNHEY and CDR2 SMNVEV (reference sequence).

The rearrangement links TRBV10-3 to TRBJ2-1; D ambiguous. This CDR3 comprises 12 residues. V shed 3 bases and J shed 7 bases, with 7 bases lying between them. Germline V gene sequence: CDR1 ENHRY, CDR2 SYGVKD. The CDR3 loop is CAISDFANEQFF. The CDR3 nucleotides are TGTGCCATCAGTGACTTCGCTAATGAGCAGTTCTTC.

About this clonotype: This may come from a read error, since a much larger clone is one base off. Lacking the conserved final phenylalanine or tryptophan, this CDR3 likely reflects a read error. This chain links TRBV7-2 with TRBJ2-5, with D hard to call. The CDR3 has 12 residues. Between the trimmed V and J ends, which lost 5 bases and 1 base, there was a span of 5 bases. Germline V gene sequence: CDR1 SGHTA, CDR2 FQGNSA. The CDR3 reads CASSRPQETQYC. The CDR3, as DNA: TGTGCCAGCAGCCGACCCCAAGAGACCCAGTACTGC.

CDR3 sequence (DNA): TGTGCCAGCCGGGGTTGGGGGGCCAAAAACATTCAGTACTTC. Translating it yields CASRGWGAKNIQYF. The V gene is TRBV28, the J gene TRBJ2-4, with D perhaps being TRBD1 or TRBD2 (5 bases each). The V end was cut by 8 bases, the J end by 1 base, with 12 bases between. Germline V gene sequence: CDR1 MDHEN, CDR2 SYDVKM. There are 14 residues in the CDR3.

This clonotype was counted only a few times. The chain links TRBV20-1 to TRBJ2-1, with a weak D call TRBD1 (6 bases). CDR1 is DFQATT, CDR2 SNEGSKA, per germline (reference sequence). The CDR3 totals 14 residues. V lost 8 bases and J 7 bases, leaving 21 bases between the germline ends. CDR3 sequence (DNA): TGCAGTCCAACATCAGGGGACCTGGGGAATGAGCAGTTCTTC. Residues: CSPTSGDLGNEQFF.

This clonotype was counted at least ten times. The V gene is TRBV20-1, the J gene TRBJ2-7, with D possibly matching TRBD2 (6 bases). The germline V gene has CDR1 DFQATT and CDR2 SNEGSKA (reference sequence). This CDR3 is built from 14 residues. Deletions cut 1 base from V and 2 bases from J, with 12 bases between. The CDR3 DNA is TGCAGTGCTAGAGGAAGACTAGTTGCCTACGAGCAGTACTTC. Translation gives CSARGRLVAYEQYF.

Comments on this clonotype: At one end the junction does not follow the germline gene, possibly because of a read error. The chain uses TRBV10-3 and TRBJ2-2; 8 positions agree with TRBD2. The CDR3 has 14 residues. CDR1 is ENHRY and CDR2 is SYGVKD in the germline V gene. The CDR3 loop reads CAISPGGRTAELFF. The CDR3 DNA is TGTGCCATCAGTCCGGGAGGGCGTACCGCGGAGCTGTTTTTT.

V and J are TRBV29-1 and TRBJ1-2, with 7 bases that match TRBD1. The CDR3 length is 13 residues. Germline V CDR1 and CDR2: SQVTM, ANQGSEA. The trim removed 7 bases at V and 3 bases at J, leaving 8 bases unmatched. In DNA, the CDR3 is TGCAGCGCCGGGGACAGCTTAGACTATGGCTACACCTTC. This sequence encodes CSAGDSLDYGYTF.

The rearrangement links TRBV10-2 to TRBJ1-1; the D gene is possibly TRBD1 (6 bases). V dropped 2 bases and J dropped 3 bases, with 19 bases sitting between them. This CDR3 comprises 17 residues. Germline V lookup: CDR1 WSHSY, CDR2 SAAADI. CDR3 DNA: TGCGCCAGCAGTGAGGGGTTCAGTCAGGGGAAGGACACTGAAGCTTTCTTT. Protein product: CASSEGFSQGKDTEAFF.

In this sample, this clonotype turned up a few times. The chain couples TRBV28 to TRBJ2-5; the D is unclear. V lost 4 bases to trimming and J lost 9 bases, with 15 bases between them. This CDR3 comprises 13 residues. Germline values: CDR1 MDHEN, CDR2 SYDVKM. This chain's CDR3 is CASSSPLGVAQYF. CDR3 sequence (DNA): TGTGCCAGCAGTTCCCCCCTTGGGGTGGCCCAGTACTTC.

The V call is TRBV20-1, the J call TRBJ2-2, with TRBD1 matching 7 bases. Per the germline V gene, CDR1 is DFQATT and CDR2 is SNEGSKA (reference sequence). The CDR3 is made up of 14 amino acids. J was trimmed by 2 bases and V by 4 bases; bases with no gene match: 4. The CDR3 DNA reads as TGCAGTGCTATCCGGGACAGAAACACCGGGGAGCTGTTTTTT. Protein product: CSAIRDRNTGELFF.

The chain couples TRBV10-3 to TRBJ2-5; D is perhaps TRBD2 (6 bases). V lost 6 bases to trimming and J lost 4 bases, with 12 bases between them. Looked up from germline, CDR1 is ENHRY and CDR2 is SYGVKD. CDR3 size: 13 residues. CDR3 nucleotide sequence: TGTGCCATCAGCCCCGGGGGTGGAGAGACCCAGTACTTC. Protein: CAISPGGGETQYF.